The rows below give T cell receptor beta chains drawn from one sample of a study of T cell responses to AZD1222 COVID-19 vaccine. The table came from immunoSEQ multiplex PCR; TCRdb's copy has only in-frame clones and leaves some out. The data hold 90,000 to 120,000 clones, with more than 70% observed a single time. Here the sequenced sample was peripheral blood, taken on day 0 of MenACWY control vaccination. The receptors were gathered from an adult in good health. CDR3s include the opening cysteine and the closing phenylalanine or tryptophan. The D gene is left open where the match is weak. Expanded clones are given a class, and other clones once, few, many or no size at all.

J gene: TRBJ2-1; D gene: -; CDR3 length: 17; V gene: TRBV5-1; clone size: -; CDR3 DNA: TGCGCCAGCAGCTTGGTAGGTAGGGCCAGCTCCTACAATGAGCAGTTCTTC; CDR3 protein: CASSLVGRASSYNEQFF
J gene: TRBJ2-7; D gene: TRBD1; CDR3 length: 15; V gene: TRBV28; clone size: -; CDR3 DNA: TGTGCCAGCAGTTTTGGGGGACAGGGCTCCTACGAGCAGTACTTC; CDR3 protein: CASSFGGQGSYEQYF
J gene: TRBJ1-1; D gene: -; CDR3 length: 13; V gene: TRBV28; clone size: -; CDR3 DNA: TGTGCCAGCAGCCTTGGGGTGTATACTGAAGCTTTCTTT; CDR3 protein: CASSLGVYTEAFF
J gene: TRBJ2-2; D gene: TRBD1; CDR3 length: 17; V gene: TRBV2; clone size: few; CDR3 DNA: TGTGCCAGCGTGAGATGGACAGGGGGAGCGAACACCGGGGAGCTGTTTTTT; CDR3 protein: CASVRWTGGANTGELFF
J gene: TRBJ1-2; D gene: TRBD1; CDR3 length: 14; V gene: TRBV5-5; clone size: -; CDR3 DNA: TGTGCCAGCAGCCCAAGGACAGGGGGCTTTGGCTACACCTTC; CDR3 protein: CASSPRTGGFGYTF
J gene: TRBJ2-7; D gene: -; CDR3 length: 13; V gene: TRBV5-1; clone size: -; CDR3 DNA: TGCGCCAGCAGCTACGGGATCTCCGGGGAGCAGTACTTC; CDR3 protein: CASSYGISGEQYF
J gene: TRBJ2-1; D gene: -; CDR3 length: 13; V gene: TRBV7-3; clone size: -; CDR3 DNA: TGTGCCAGCAGCCCCAGGAGGGGGGATGAGCAGTTCTTC; CDR3 protein: CASSPRRGDEQFF
J gene: TRBJ1-2; D gene: -; CDR3 length: 14; V gene: TRBV2; clone size: -; CDR3 DNA: TGTGCCAGCAGTGTGGCCAGGGAAAACTATGGCTACACCTTC; CDR3 protein: CASSVARENYGYTF
J gene: TRBJ2-1; D gene: -; CDR3 length: 15; V gene: TRBV27; clone size: -; CDR3 DNA: TGTGCCAGCAGGACTCCCTCGGAGGGGTCGGGTGAGCAGTTCTTC; CDR3 protein: CASRTPSEGSGEQFF
J gene: TRBJ2-5; D gene: TRBD2; CDR3 length: 16; V gene: TRBV3-1/TRBV3-2; clone size: once; CDR3 DNA: TGTGCCAGCAGCAAAACTAGCGGGGGGCGCCAAGAGACCCAGTACTTC; CDR3 protein: CASSKTSGGRQETQYF
J gene: TRBJ1-2; D gene: -; CDR3 length: 11; V gene: TRBV19; clone size: -; CDR3 DNA: TGTGCCAGTAGTATAGGCGGTGGCTACACCTTC; CDR3 protein: CASSIGGGYTF